This T cell receptor (beta chain) was sequenced during a study of cytomegalovirus exposure and HLA in healthy donors. Study-wide results and caveats: Cytomegalovirus association was listed for about 150 TCR beta chains.

Sequenced by immunoSEQ multiplex PCR; TCRdb stores in-frame clones only, minus some. The sample lists 100,000 to 150,000 clones, about 88% seen once, with about 1% in the top ten. As for this clone: The antigen is not known.

J was trimmed by 3 bases and V by 8 bases; bases with no gene match: 13. The CDR3 loop spans 15 amino acids. The germline V gene encodes CDR1 MDHEN and CDR2 SYDVKM. The receptor was derived from a woman aged 18-35 years in good health and CMV-seronegative. Sequencing was done on a sample of PBMCs. The rearrangement uses TRBV28 and TRBJ2-7, with 7 bases matching TRBD2. CDR3 DNA: TGTGCCAGCCCCCCGGGCGGGACTACAAGCTACGAGCAGTACTTC. The encoded protein is CASPPGGTTSYEQYF.